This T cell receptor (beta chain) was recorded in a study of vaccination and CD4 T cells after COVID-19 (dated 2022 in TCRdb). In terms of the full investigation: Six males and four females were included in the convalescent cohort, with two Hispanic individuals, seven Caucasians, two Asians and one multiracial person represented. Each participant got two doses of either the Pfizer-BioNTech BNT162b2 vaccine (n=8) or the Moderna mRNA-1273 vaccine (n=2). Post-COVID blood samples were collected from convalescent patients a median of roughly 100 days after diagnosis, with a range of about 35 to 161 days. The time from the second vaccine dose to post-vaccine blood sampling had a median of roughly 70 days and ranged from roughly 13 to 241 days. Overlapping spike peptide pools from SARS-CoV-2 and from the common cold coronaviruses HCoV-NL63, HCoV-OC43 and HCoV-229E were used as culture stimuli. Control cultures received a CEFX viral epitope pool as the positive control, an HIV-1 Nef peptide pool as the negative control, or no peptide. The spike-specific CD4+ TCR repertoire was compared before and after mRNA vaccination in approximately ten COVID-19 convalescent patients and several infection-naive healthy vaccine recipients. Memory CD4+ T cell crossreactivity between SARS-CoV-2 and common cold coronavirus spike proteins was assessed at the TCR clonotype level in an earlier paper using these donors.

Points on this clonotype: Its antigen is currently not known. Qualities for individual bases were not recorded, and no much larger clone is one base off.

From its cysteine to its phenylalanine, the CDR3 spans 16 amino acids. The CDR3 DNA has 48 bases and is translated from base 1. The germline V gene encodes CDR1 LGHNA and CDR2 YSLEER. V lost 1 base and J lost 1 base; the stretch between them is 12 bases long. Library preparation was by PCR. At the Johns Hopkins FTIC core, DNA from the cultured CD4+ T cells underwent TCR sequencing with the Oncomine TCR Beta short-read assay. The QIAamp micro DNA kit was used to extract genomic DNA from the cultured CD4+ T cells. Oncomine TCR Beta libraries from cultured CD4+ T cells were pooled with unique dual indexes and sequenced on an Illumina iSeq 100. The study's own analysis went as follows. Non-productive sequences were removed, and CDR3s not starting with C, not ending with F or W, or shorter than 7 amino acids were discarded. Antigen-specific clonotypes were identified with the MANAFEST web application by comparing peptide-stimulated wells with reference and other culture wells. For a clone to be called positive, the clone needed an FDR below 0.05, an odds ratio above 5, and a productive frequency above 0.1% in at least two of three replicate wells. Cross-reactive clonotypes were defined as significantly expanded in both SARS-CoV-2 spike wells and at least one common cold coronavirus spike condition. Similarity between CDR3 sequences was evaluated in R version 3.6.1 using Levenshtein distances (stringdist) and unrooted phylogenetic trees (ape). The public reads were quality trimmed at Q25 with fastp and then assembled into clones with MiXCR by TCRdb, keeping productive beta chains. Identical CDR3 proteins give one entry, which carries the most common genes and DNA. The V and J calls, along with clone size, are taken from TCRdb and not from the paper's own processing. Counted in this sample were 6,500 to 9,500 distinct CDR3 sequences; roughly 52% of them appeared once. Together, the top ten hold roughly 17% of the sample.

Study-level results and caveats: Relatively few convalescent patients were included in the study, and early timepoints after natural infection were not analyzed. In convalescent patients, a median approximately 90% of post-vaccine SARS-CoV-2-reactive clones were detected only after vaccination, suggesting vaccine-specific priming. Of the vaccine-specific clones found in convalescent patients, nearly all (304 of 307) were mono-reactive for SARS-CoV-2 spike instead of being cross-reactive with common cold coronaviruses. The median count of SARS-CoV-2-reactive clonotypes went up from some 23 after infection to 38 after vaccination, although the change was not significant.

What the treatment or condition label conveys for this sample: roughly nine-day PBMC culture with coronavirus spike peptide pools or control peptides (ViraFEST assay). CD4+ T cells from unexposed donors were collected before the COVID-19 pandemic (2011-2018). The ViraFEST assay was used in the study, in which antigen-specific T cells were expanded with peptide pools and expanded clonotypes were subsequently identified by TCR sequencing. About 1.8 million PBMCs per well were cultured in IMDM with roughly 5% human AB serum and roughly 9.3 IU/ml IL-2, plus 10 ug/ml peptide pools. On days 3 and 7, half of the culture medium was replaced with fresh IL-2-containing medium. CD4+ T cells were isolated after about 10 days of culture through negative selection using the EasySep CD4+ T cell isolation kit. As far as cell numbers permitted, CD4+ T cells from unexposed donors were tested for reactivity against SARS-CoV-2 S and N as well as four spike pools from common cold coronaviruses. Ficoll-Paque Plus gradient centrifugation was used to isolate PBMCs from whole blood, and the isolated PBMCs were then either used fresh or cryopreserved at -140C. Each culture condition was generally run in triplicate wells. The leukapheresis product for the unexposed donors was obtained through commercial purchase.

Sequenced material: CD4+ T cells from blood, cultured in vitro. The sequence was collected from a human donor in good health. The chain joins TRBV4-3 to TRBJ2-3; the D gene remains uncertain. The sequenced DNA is TGCGCCAGCAGCCAAGGCAATGGTCAGGGCACAGATACGCAGTATTTT. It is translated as CASSQGNGQGTDTQYF.